Each of the 24 T cell receptor beta chains below was sequenced from the same sample in a study of Tregs in tolerant kidney transplant recipients. The assay was immunoSEQ multiplex PCR, and TCRdb's table has in-frame clones only and misses some. The sample lists roughly 99,000 clones, roughly 93% occurring once. Material: CD4+ T cells from blood, obtained before the transplant. The source of these receptors is a human donor who received a combined kidney and bone marrow transplant.

The chain is built from TRBV15 and TRBJ2-5, with 11 positions matching TRBD2. Germline CDR1 reads LNHNV; CDR2 reads YYDKDF (reference sequence). This CDR3 has 15 residues. The V gene end was trimmed by 4 bases and the J gene end by 8 bases; junction bases not matched to a gene: 9. CDR3 amino acids: CATSKNSGGAGTQYF. CDR3 DNA sequence: TGTGCCACCAGCAAAAATAGCGGGGGGGCCGGCACCCAGTACTTC.

The chain carries TRBV21-1 and TRBJ2-7; TRBD1, the table's D call, was not compared with the DNA. TRBV21-1 is described as a pseudogene. The CDR3 has 16 amino acids. The CDR3, as DNA: TGTGCCAGCAGCAAGATCTTGGACAGGGAATCCTACGAGCAGTACTTC. This sequence encodes CASSKILDRESYEQYF.

The chain links TRBV4-3 to TRBJ2-1, with D possibly TRBD2 on 5 matching bases. Germline V gene sequence: CDR1 LGHNA, CDR2 YSLEER. The CDR3 is 16 residues long. V lost 3 bases, J lost 0 bases, and 12 bases lay in between. CDR3 DNA: TGCGCCAGCAGCCAGATTCGGGGAATCTCCTACAATGAGCAGTTCTTC. Protein: CASSQIRGISYNEQFF.

This clone was found a few times. The rearrangement uses TRBV7-3 and TRBJ2-1, with a weak D call TRBD2 (6 bases). Looked up from germline, CDR1 is SGHTA and CDR2 is FQGTGA. Trimming stripped 7 bases from V and 5 bases from J, with 18 bases between. This CDR3 is built from 15 residues. CDR3 in amino acids: CASTDNAGYDNEQFF. For the CDR3, the DNA is TGTGCCAGCACCGATAATGCGGGATATGACAATGAGCAGTTCTTC.

This clone was seen only once. The chain employs TRBV5-4 and TRBJ2-3; the D is unclear. The CDR3 length is 13 residues. Trimming pared 4 bases from V and 3 bases from J, leaving 9 bases between. Germline CDR1 SGHNT, CDR2 YYREEE (reference sequence). The CDR3 is CASSPSSTDTQYF. For the CDR3, the DNA is TGTGCCAGCAGCCCCTCCTCTACAGATACGCAGTATTTT.

In this sample, this clone turned up once. V gene TRBV5-6 combines with J gene TRBJ2-6, with D unclear. The V gene's germline CDR1 is SGHDT and CDR2 YYEEEE. Trimming left V 4 bases short and J 0 bases short, with 8 bases between. CDR3 length: 15 amino acids. The CDR3 sequence is CASSRHFSGANVLTF. The DNA for the CDR3 is TGTGCCAGCAGCCGACACTTCTCTGGGGCCAACGTCCTGACTTTC.

CDR3 in amino acids: CASSLMGQGAGDTQYF. The DNA for the CDR3 is TGCGCCAGCAGCTTGATGGGACAGGGGGCTGGAGATACGCAGTATTTT. This chain uses TRBV5-1 with TRBJ2-3; TRBD1 matches at 12 bases. From germline, CDR1 is SGHRS and CDR2 YFSETQ. The CDR3 is made up of 16 amino acids. V shed 1 base and J 5 bases; nucleotides not matched to a gene: 5.

The chain is built from TRBV28 and TRBJ2-5; D possibly corresponds to TRBD2 (6 bases). The J call could be wrong; TRBJ2-7 is a better fit for the DNA end. The CDR3 contains 12 residues. From germline, CDR1 is MDHEN and CDR2 SYDVKM. CDR3 bases: TGTGCCAGCAGTTTAGGGAGGTACGAGCAGTACTTC. Translating it yields CASSLGRYEQYF.

The CDR3 sequence: CASSFGHRAPEQYF. The CDR3 nucleotides are TGTGCCAGCAGTTTCGGACACAGGGCCCCCGAGCAGTACTTC. This sequence joins TRBV6-5 and TRBJ2-7; tentatively, D is TRBD1 (6 bases). Germline CDR1 is MNHEY and CDR2 is SVGAGI. This CDR3 is 14 amino acids long. V shed 4 bases and J shed 6 bases, with 16 bases lying between them.

V is TRBV10-3 and J is TRBJ1-3; a possible D gene is TRBD1 (5 bases). Trimming cost V 8 bases and J 2 bases, with 16 bases left between them. This CDR3 contains 15 residues. In germline, CDR1 is ENHRY, CDR2 SYGVKD. CDR3 sequence: CAISTGVVPGNTIYF. CDR3 nucleotide sequence: TGTGCCATCTCCACGGGGGTAGTCCCTGGAAACACCATATATTTT.

The chain carries TRBV6-5 and TRBJ1-5, with 7 bases matching TRBD1. With 6 bases clipped from V and 5 bases from J, the junction kept 4 bases outside the gene matches. Germline V lookup: CDR1 MNHEY, CDR2 SVGAGI. The CDR3 runs to 13 residues. The chain's CDR3 is CASSLGQDQPQHF. The DNA for the CDR3 is TGTGCCAGCAGCCTCGGACAGGATCAGCCCCAGCATTTT.

V is TRBV28 and J is TRBJ2-1; 12 bases match TRBD2. CDR3 length: 17 residues. The trim removed 2 bases at V and 5 bases at J, leaving 7 bases unmatched. Looked up from germline, CDR1 is MDHEN and CDR2 is SYDVKM. The CDR3 reads CASSLVGLAGTHNEQFF. CDR3 DNA: TGTGCCAGCAGTTTAGTAGGACTAGCGGGGACCCACAATGAGCAGTTCTTC.

The genes are TRBV6-5 and TRBJ1-1; no reliable D call. Trimming shortened V by 2 bases and J by 3 bases, and 4 bases separated the two germline ends. The CDR3 runs to 12 residues. Germline loops: CDR1 MNHEY, CDR2 SVGAGI. The CDR3: CASSYPYTEAFF. The CDR3 DNA sequence: TGTGCCAGCAGTTACCCTTACACTGAAGCTTTCTTT.

The chain recombines TRBV12-5 with TRBJ2-5, with 9 bases aligning to TRBD1. The germline V gene has CDR1 LGHNT and CDR2 FRNRAP. The CDR3 totals 17 residues. Unmatched junction bases numbered 13, after V lost 1 base and J lost 7 bases. The CDR3 spells CASGLAALQGALGTQYF. The CDR3 DNA reads TGTGCTAGTGGTTTGGCGGCCTTACAGGGGGCCCTCGGGACCCAGTACTTC.

The genes are TRBV19 and TRBJ2-1, with 8 bases aligning to TRBD1. Germline loops: CDR1 LNHDA, CDR2 SQIVND (reference sequence). V lost 6 bases to trimming and J lost 0 bases; unmatched junction nucleotides: 4. This CDR3 has 15 amino acids. The CDR3 nucleotides read TGTGCCAGTAGCATAACAGGGGGCTCCTACAATGAGCAGTTCTTC. Protein: CASSITGGSYNEQFF.

This sequence joins TRBV4-1 and TRBJ2-7, with TRBD2 identical over 9 bases. This CDR3 is 17 amino acids long. V lost 1 base, J lost 3 bases, and 10 bases stayed unmatched. The germline V gene has CDR1 MGHRA and CDR2 YSYEKL. CDR3 loop: CASSQAPSSGVNYEQYF. The CDR3 nucleotides are TGCGCCAGCAGCCAAGCTCCATCTAGCGGGGTAAACTACGAGCAGTACTTC.

As concerns this clone: One junction end disagrees with the germline gene, perhaps due to a read error. This specimen includes other DNA sequences encoding the same CDR3. The rearrangement links TRBV19 to TRBJ1-6; tentative D call: TRBD1 (6 bases). CDR3 length: 15 residues. The V gene's germline CDR1 is LNHDA and CDR2 SQIVND (reference sequence). The CDR3 region has the DNA TGTGCCAGTAGATGGACCGGGACAAATAATTCCCCCCTCCACTTT. It encodes CASRWTGTNNSPLHF. Supplemented by reference TRBV19 and TRBJ1-6, the full variable domain reads DGGITQSPKYLFRKEGQNVTLSCEQNLNHDAMYWYRQDPGQGLRLIYYSQIVNDFQKGDIAEGYSVSREKKESFPLTVTSAQKNPTAFYLCASRWTGTNNSPLHFGNGTRLTVT.

This chain connects TRBV5-1 to TRBJ1-1; 12 nucleotides match TRBD1. Unmatched junction bases numbered 9, after V lost 6 bases and J lost 0 bases. Germline values: CDR1 SGHRS, CDR2 YFSETQ. There are 17 residues in the CDR3. The CDR3 loop reads CASTTGTGGLLNTEAFF. Written as DNA, the CDR3 is TGCGCCAGCACCACGGGGACAGGGGGCCTACTGAACACTGAAGCTTTCTTT.

This chain links TRBV18 with TRBJ1-2; TRBD1 is a possible D gene (6 bases). Trimming cost V 3 bases and J 4 bases, with 12 bases left between them. Germline V lookup: CDR1 KGHSH, CDR2 LQKENI. The CDR3 sequence is 14 residues long. Written as DNA, the CDR3 is TGTGCCAGCTCACCGGGGGCGGTGAGCTATGGCTACACCTTC. Translation: CASSPGAVSYGYTF.

V is TRBV6-5 and J is TRBJ2-7; D is ambiguous. The CDR3 spans 16 residues. Germline V gene lookup returns CDR1 MNHEY and CDR2 SVGAGI. V lost 0 bases and J 0 bases, leaving 12 bases between the germline ends. Here the CDR3 reads CASSYSGGLSSYEQYF. CDR3 sequence (DNA): TGTGCCAGCAGTTACTCCGGCGGTCTAAGCTCCTACGAGCAGTACTTC.

V gene TRBV23-1 combines with J gene TRBJ2-5; D gene uncertain. TRBV23-1 qualifies as an ORF whose function is uncertain. This CDR3 is built from 11 residues. The V end was cut by 1 base, the J end by 12 bases, with 9 bases between. The CDR3 is CASSQLKLEYF. CDR3 coding DNA: TGCGCCAGCAGTCAATTAAAGCTTGAGTACTTC.

The rearrangement uses TRBV9 and TRBJ2-5; 16 nucleotides match TRBD2. The germline gives CDR1 SGDLS, CDR2 YYNGEE. V shed 4 bases, J shed 4 bases, and the junction held 7 bases outside the gene matches. This CDR3 has 17 residues. CDR3 DNA: TGTGCCAGCAGCCCTGGGACTAGCGGGGGGGCCATAGAGACCCAGTACTTC. This sequence encodes CASSPGTSGGAIETQYF. Complete variable domain (other parts from reference TRBV9 and TRBJ2-5): DSGVTQTPKHLITATGQRVTLRCSPRSGDLSVYWYQQSLDQGLQFLIQYYNGEERAKGNILERFSAQQFPDLHSELNLSSLELGDSALYFCASSPGTSGGAIETQYFGPGTRLLVL.

This chain joins TRBV6-1 and TRBJ2-5; D gene unclear. The J call may be wrong; the DNA end is better matched by TRBJ2-7. CDR3 length equals 14 residues. Germline V CDR1 and CDR2: MNHNS, SASEGT. CDR3 nucleotide sequence: TGTGCCAGCAGTGAACGACACCTATCCTACGAGCAGTACTTC. Its translation is CASSERHLSYEQYF.

The chain employs TRBV9 and TRBJ2-2, with D maybe TRBD2 (5 bases). There are 14 residues in the CDR3. The germline CDR1 and CDR2 sequences are SGDLS and YYNGEE. V shed 3 bases and J shed 5 bases, with 11 bases lying between them. CDR3 coding DNA: TGTGCCAGCAGCGGCGCCCGGACTACCGGGGAGCTGTTTTTT. Its translation is CASSGARTTGELFF.